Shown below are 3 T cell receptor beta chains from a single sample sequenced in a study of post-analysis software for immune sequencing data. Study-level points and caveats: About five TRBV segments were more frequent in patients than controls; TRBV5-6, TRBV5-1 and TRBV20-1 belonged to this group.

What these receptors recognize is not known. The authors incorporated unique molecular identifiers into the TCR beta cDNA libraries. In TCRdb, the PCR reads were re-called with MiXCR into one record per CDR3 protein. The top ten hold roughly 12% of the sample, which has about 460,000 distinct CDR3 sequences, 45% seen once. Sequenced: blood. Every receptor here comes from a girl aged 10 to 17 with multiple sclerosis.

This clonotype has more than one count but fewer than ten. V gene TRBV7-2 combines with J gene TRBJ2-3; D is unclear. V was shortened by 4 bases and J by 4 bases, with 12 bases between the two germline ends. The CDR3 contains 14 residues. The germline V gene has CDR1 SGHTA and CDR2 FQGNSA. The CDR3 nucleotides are TGTGCCAGCAGCTCTCAATACACGGCAGATACGCAGTATTTT. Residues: CASSSQYTADTQYF.

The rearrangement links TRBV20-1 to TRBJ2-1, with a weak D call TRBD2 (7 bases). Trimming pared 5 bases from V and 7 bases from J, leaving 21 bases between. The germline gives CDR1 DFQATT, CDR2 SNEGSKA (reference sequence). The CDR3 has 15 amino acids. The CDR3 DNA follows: TGCAGTGCTCTACGCGAGTGGGGGAGGGGGAATGAGCAGTTCTTC. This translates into CSALREWGRGNEQFF.

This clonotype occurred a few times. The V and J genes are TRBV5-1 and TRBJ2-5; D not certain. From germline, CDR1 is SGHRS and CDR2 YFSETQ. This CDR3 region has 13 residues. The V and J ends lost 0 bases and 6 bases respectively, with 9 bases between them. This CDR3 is CASSLDMVQTQYF. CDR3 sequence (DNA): TGCGCCAGCAGCTTGGATATGGTACAGACCCAGTACTTC.